The 18 T cell receptor beta chains below were found in one sample sequenced in a study of shared clonotypes between healthy human individuals. The assay was immunoSEQ multiplex PCR, and TCRdb's table has in-frame clones only and misses some. The table shows approximately 2.5 million clones, with 93% occurring only once. Sequencing was performed on naive CD4+ T cells from PBMCs. Subset given: CD45RA+ positively selected. The receptors shown here come from a man in his late teens or twenties in good health. Some clones in this sample may be carry-over from other donors' samples.

The chain carries TRBV5-1 and TRBJ2-7, with TRBD1 as a possible D gene (5 bases). Germline V lookup: CDR1 SGHRS, CDR2 YFSETQ. V lost 3 bases and J 5 bases, leaving 12 bases between the germline ends. The CDR3 is made up of 13 amino acids. The CDR3 coding sequence is TGCGCCAGCAGCTCACTACAGGAAGACGAGCAGTACTTC. Amino acid sequence: CASSSLQEDEQYF.

The chain combines TRBV14 with TRBJ2-7; no clear D. The CDR3 spans 10 residues. Germline CDR1 reads SGHDN; CDR2 reads FVKESK. Deletions cut 3 bases from V and 6 bases from J, with 3 bases between. The CDR3 sequence is CASSHVEQYF. The CDR3 DNA is TGTGCCAGCAGCCATGTCGAGCAGTACTTC.

The V gene is TRBV7-9, the J gene TRBJ2-7; 7 bases agree with TRBD1. V trimming: 4 bases; J trimming: 3 bases; junction bases outside the gene matches: 6. The CDR3 is 14 amino acids. Germline loops: CDR1 SEHNR, CDR2 FQNEAQ (reference sequence). CDR3 sequence (DNA): TGTGCCAGCAGCTCCGAAAGGGACAGCTACGAGCAGTACTTC. Translating gives CASSSERDSYEQYF.

V usage is TRBV28 and J usage is TRBJ1-2; 7 nucleotides match TRBD1. V shed 2 bases, J shed 2 bases, and the junction held 8 bases outside the gene matches. Per the germline V gene, CDR1 is MDHEN and CDR2 is SYDVKM. The CDR3 length is 16 residues. CDR3 nucleotides: TGTGCCAGCAGTTTAGGAGGACAGGAGATAAACTATGGCTACACCTTC. This gives the protein CASSLGGQEINYGYTF.

V usage is TRBV6-5 and J usage is TRBJ2-1; D gene uncertain. Trimming took 2 bases from V and 10 from J, leaving 9 bases between them. The CDR3 is made up of 12 amino acids. Germline V CDR1 and CDR2: MNHEY, SVGAGI. The DNA of the CDR3 is TGTGCCAGCAGTTACGAATTCCGGGAGCAGTTCTTC. As protein: CASSYEFREQFF.

The rearrangement joins TRBV28 to TRBJ2-1, with 10 bases identical to TRBD2. This CDR3 contains 15 residues. The V and J ends lost 4 bases and 9 bases, in that order; junction bases with no gene match: 9. The germline CDR1 and CDR2 sequences are MDHEN and SYDVKM. The CDR3 DNA follows: TGTGCCAGCAGTTCAGCCGGGACTAGCGTTACTGAGCAGTTCTTC. Its protein is CASSSAGTSVTEQFF.

The chain has TRBV7-9 and TRBJ1-4; D is perhaps TRBD1 (6 bases). This CDR3 has 15 amino acids. Germline V lookup: CDR1 SEHNR, CDR2 FQNEAQ (reference sequence). V shed 5 bases and J shed 5 bases, with 15 bases lying between them. CDR3 sequence: CASSPNPGENEKLFF. CDR3 DNA sequence: TGTGCCAGCAGCCCAAACCCAGGGGAGAATGAAAAACTGTTTTTT.

The V gene is TRBV5-1, the J gene TRBJ2-1, with 9 nucleotides matching TRBD2. The CDR3 loop spans 15 amino acids. Per germline, CDR1 SGHRS and CDR2 YFSETQ. J lost 5 bases, V lost 2 bases, and 5 bases had no gene match. The CDR3 is CASSFSGSTNNEQFF. CDR3 DNA sequence: TGCGCCAGCAGCTTTAGCGGGAGTACCAACAATGAGCAGTTCTTC. Together with reference TRBV5-1 and TRBJ2-1, the CDR3 gives the full variable domain: KAGVTQTPRYLIKTRGQQVTLSCSPISGHRSVSWYQQTPGQGLQFLFEYFSETQRNKGNFPGRFSGRQFSNSRSEMNVSTLELGDSALYLCASSFSGSTNNEQFFGPGTRLTVL.

The gene calls are TRBV6-5 and TRBJ2-5; 9 nucleotides align to TRBD1. V lost 6 bases to trimming and J lost 4 bases; unmatched junction nucleotides: 9. Germline CDR1 is MNHEY and CDR2 is SVGAGI. The CDR3 length is 15 residues. The CDR3 DNA reads as TGTGCCAGCAGCCGACTATTGACAGGGGGAGAGACCCAGTACTTC. It is translated as CASSRLLTGGETQYF.

J is TRBJ2-1 and V is TRBV9; a possible D gene is TRBD2 (6 bases). Trimming cost V 0 bases and J 3 bases, with 13 bases left between them. The CDR3 is 16 amino acids. The germline gives CDR1 SGDLS, CDR2 YYNGEE. CDR3 loop: CASSVALRGGYNEQFF. The DNA for the CDR3 is TGTGCCAGCAGCGTAGCTTTAAGGGGAGGCTACAATGAGCAGTTCTTC.

V usage is TRBV28 and J usage is TRBJ2-7, with D perhaps being TRBD1 or TRBD2 (6 bases each). Germline-derived CDR1 and CDR2 are MDHEN and SYDVKM. The ends were cut back, 4 bases at V and 6 bases at J, with 25 bases in the middle. This CDR3 is built from 17 residues. For the CDR3, the DNA is TGTGCCAGCAGTTCCGCCCCCCGTGGAGGGGGTTGGTCCGAGCAGTACTTC. The encoded protein is CASSSAPRGGGWSEQYF. The variable domain in full, completed from reference TRBV28 and TRBJ2-7, reads DVKVTQSSRYLVKRTGEKVFLECVQDMDHENMFWYRQDPGLGLRLIYFSYDVKMKEKGDIPEGYSVSREKKERFSLILESASTNQTSMYLCASSSAPRGGGWSEQYFGPGTRLTVT.

This CDR3 reads CASSVGTGRGYTF. For the CDR3, the DNA is TGTGCCAGCAGCGTCGGGACAGGGAGAGGCTACACCTTC. The V and J genes are TRBV9 and TRBJ1-2, with 9 bases aligning to TRBD1. The CDR3 sequence is 13 residues long. With V trimmed by 2 bases and J by 8 bases, 4 bases remained unmatched. Germline loops: CDR1 SGDLS, CDR2 YYNGEE.

The chain combines TRBV29-1 with TRBJ2-3; D not certain. Germline V gene data show CDR1 as SQVTM and CDR2 as ANQGSEA. Trimming removed 1 base from V and 5 bases from J, with 4 bases in between. The CDR3 contains 11 residues. This chain's CDR3 is CSVEGEDTQYF. The CDR3 region has the DNA TGCAGCGTTGAAGGTGAAGATACGCAGTATTTT.

This chain joins TRBV5-1 and TRBJ2-7; 8 bases are shared with TRBD2. With 1 base clipped from V and 6 bases from J, the junction kept 12 bases outside the gene matches. The germline CDR1 and CDR2 sequences are SGHRS and YFSETQ. The CDR3 sequence is 16 residues long. CDR3 in amino acids: CASSLQPSGPNSEQYF. CDR3 bases: TGCGCCAGCAGCTTGCAGCCTAGCGGGCCAAATTCCGAGCAGTACTTC. Variable domain in full (rest from reference TRBV5-1 and TRBJ2-7): KAGVTQTPRYLIKTRGQQVTLSCSPISGHRSVSWYQQTPGQGLQFLFEYFSETQRNKGNFPGRFSGRQFSNSRSEMNVSTLELGDSALYLCASSLQPSGPNSEQYFGPGTRLTVT.

The gene calls are TRBV6-6 and TRBJ1-1; 8 bases agree with TRBD1. V lost 5 bases, J lost 4 bases, and 9 bases stayed unmatched. The CDR3 extends over 15 amino acids. CDR1 MNHNY and CDR2 SVGAGI come from the germline V gene (reference sequence). As DNA, the CDR3 is TGTGCCAGCAGTGGGGGGACAGGCTGGCCCACTGAAGCTTTCTTT. Translating gives CASSGGTGWPTEAFF.

J is TRBJ1-2 and V is TRBV6-6, with 7 bases lining up with TRBD1. The CDR3 has 13 amino acids. Germline CDR1 reads MNHNY; CDR2 reads SVGAGI (reference sequence). V shed 6 bases and J 8 bases; nucleotides not matched to a gene: 9. CDR3 sequence (DNA): TGTGCCAGCAGCGAGGCCAGGGGGACCGGCTACACCTTC. Translated, it gives CASSEARGTGYTF.

This chain joins TRBV28 and TRBJ1-4; no clear D gene. Germline V gives CDR1 MDHEN, CDR2 SYDVKM. This CDR3 comprises 15 residues. Trimming stripped 6 bases from V and 3 bases from J, with 14 bases between. The CDR3 bases are TGTGCCAGCAGCCTCAGGCCCCTGGCTAATGAAAAACTGTTTTTT. It specifies CASSLRPLANEKLFF.

V is TRBV2 and J is TRBJ1-5; no firm D call. The germline V gene encodes CDR1 SNHLY and CDR2 FYNNEI. Trimming stripped 4 bases from V and 2 bases from J, with 9 bases between. CDR3 length: 14 amino acids. CDR3 residues: CASSVHGRNQPQHF. The CDR3 DNA sequence: TGTGCCAGCAGTGTTCATGGGCGCAATCAGCCCCAGCATTTT.